What follows describes a single T cell receptor beta chain. The donors, all healthy, were Caucasians living in Russia, aged about 6 to 90. The record originates from a study of blood T cells in healthy people across ages. Study summary: Roughly one uniquely barcoded beta molecule per two T cells was captured.

Germline values: CDR1 SQVTM, CDR2 ANQGSEA. CDR3 length equals 13 residues. V was clipped by 4 bases and J by 4 bases; unmatched bases: 7. For the second PCR, which ran for about 7 to 11 cycles, a sample-barcoded 5' primer and a J-beta primer mix were used. TCRdb processed the 5' RACE reads anew with MiXCR; each CDR3 protein has one entry. The sample includes hundreds of thousands of distinct CDR3 sequences, about 62% seen only once; the top ten take approximately 23%. Sequenced: blood. The rearrangement links TRBV29-1 to TRBJ2-7; 7 bases map to TRBD2. The TCR originated in a man aged 25-45 years in good health. CDR3 sequence reads: CSVGVGGRYEQYF. DNA for the CDR3: TGCAGCGTTGGAGTGGGAGGGAGGTACGAGCAGTACTTC.